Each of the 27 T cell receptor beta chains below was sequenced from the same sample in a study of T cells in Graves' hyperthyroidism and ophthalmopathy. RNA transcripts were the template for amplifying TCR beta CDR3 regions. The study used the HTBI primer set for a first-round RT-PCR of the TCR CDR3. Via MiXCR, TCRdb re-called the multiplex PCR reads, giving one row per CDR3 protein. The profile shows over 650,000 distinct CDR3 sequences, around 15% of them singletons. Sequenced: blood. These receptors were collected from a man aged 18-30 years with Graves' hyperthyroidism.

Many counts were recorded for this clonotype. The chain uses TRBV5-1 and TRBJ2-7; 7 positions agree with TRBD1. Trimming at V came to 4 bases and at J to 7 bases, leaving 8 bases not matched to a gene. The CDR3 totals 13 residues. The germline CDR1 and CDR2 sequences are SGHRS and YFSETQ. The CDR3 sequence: CASSVGQALEQYF. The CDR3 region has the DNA TGCGCCAGCAGCGTCGGACAGGCGTTGGAGCAGTACTTC.

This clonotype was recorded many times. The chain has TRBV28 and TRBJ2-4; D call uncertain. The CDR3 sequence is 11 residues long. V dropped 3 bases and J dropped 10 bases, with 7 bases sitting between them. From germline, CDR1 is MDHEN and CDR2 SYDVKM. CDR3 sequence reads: CASSLKGIQYF. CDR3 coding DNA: TGTGCCAGCAGTTTGAAGGGAATTCAGTACTTC.

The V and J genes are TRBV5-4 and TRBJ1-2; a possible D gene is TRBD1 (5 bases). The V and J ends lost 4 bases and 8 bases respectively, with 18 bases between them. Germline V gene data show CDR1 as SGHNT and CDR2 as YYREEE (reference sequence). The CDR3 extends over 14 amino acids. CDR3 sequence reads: CASSALAGIGGYTF. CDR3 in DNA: TGTGCCAGCAGCGCCCTTGCAGGGATCGGCGGCTACACCTTC.

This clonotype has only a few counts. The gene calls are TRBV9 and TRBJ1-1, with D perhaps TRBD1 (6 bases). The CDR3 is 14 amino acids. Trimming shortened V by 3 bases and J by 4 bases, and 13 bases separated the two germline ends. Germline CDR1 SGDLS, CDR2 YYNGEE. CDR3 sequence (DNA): TGTGCCAGCAGCGAGAGTTACAGGGCCACTGAAGCTTTCTTT. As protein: CASSESYRATEAFF.

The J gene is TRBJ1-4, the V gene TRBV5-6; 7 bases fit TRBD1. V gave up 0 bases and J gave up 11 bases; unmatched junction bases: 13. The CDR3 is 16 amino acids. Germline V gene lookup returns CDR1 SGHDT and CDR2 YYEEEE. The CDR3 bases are TGTGCCAGCAGCTTGGCCGCGGTCAGGGGGGTCAGGAAACTGTTTTTT. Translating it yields CASSLAAVRGVRKLFF.

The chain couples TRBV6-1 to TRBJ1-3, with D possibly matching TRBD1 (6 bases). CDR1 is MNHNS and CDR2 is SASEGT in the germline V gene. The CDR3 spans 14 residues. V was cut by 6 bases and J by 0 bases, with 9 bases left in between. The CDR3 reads CASRRQASGNTIYF. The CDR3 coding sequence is TGTGCCAGCAGACGACAGGCCTCTGGAAACACCATATATTTT.

CDR3 DNA sequence: TGTGCCAGCAGCCTACCAGGGGAGGGAGATACGCAGTATTTT. This sequence encodes CASSLPGEGDTQYF. This chain uses TRBV5-5 with TRBJ2-3, with a tentative D call TRBD2 (7 bases). Between the trimmed V and J ends, which lost 4 bases and 5 bases, there was a span of 14 bases. This CDR3 is 14 amino acids long. Germline V CDR1 and CDR2: SGHKS, YYEKEE (reference sequence).

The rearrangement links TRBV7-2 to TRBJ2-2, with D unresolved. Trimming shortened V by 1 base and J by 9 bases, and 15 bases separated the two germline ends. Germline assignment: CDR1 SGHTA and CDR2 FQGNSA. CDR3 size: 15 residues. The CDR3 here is CASSLGGSSTRELFF. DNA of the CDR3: TGTGCCAGCAGCTTAGGGGGATCCTCTACCCGGGAGCTGTTTTTT.

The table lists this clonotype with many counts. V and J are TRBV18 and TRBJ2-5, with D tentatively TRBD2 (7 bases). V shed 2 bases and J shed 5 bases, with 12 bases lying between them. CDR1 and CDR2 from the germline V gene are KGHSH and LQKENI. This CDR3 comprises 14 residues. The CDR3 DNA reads TGTGCCAGCTCACCATCGGGGGGCTGGGAGACCCAGTACTTC. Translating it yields CASSPSGGWETQYF.

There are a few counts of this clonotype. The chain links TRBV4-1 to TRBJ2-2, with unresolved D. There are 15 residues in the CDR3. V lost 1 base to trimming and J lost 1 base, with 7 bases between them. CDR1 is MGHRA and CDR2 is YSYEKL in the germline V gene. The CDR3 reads CASSQGGRNTGELFF. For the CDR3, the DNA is TGCGCCAGCAGCCAAGGGGGTCGGAACACCGGGGAGCTGTTTTTT.

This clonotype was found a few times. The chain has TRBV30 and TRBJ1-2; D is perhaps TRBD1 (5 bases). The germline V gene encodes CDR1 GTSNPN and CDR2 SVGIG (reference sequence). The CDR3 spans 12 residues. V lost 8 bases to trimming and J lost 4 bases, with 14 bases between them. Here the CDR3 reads CAADGGVYGYTF. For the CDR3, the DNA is TGTGCCGCCGACGGGGGGGTCTATGGCTACACCTTC.

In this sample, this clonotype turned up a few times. The CDR3 loop is CATSRSGYNEKLFF. CDR3 nucleotide sequence: TGTGCCACCAGCCGAAGCGGATATAATGAAAAACTGTTTTTT. This chain connects TRBV15 to TRBJ1-4; D call uncertain. V gave up 5 bases and J gave up 4 bases, with 11 bases separating them. CDR1 and CDR2 (germline): LNHNV, YYDKDF (reference sequence). The CDR3 has 14 residues.

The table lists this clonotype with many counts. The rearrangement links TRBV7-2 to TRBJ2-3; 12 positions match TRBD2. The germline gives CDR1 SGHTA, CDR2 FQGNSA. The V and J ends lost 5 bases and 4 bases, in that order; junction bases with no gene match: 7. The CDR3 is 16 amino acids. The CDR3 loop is CASSPASGRAADTQYF. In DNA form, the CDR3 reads TGTGCCAGCAGCCCCGCTAGCGGGAGGGCCGCAGATACGCAGTATTTT.

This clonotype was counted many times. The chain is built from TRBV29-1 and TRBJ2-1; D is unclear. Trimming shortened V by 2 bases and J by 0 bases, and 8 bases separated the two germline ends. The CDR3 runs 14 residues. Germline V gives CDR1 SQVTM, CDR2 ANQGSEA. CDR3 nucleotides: TGCAGCGTTGAATTATCGATCTCCTACAATGAGCAGTTCTTC. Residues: CSVELSISYNEQFF.

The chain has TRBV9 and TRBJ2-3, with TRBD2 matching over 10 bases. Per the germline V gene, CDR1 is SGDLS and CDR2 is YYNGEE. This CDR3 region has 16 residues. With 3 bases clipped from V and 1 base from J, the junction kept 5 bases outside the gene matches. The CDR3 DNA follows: TGTGCCAGCAGCGCTGGAGGACTAGCGGGCACAGATACGCAGTATTTT. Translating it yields CASSAGGLAGTDTQYF.

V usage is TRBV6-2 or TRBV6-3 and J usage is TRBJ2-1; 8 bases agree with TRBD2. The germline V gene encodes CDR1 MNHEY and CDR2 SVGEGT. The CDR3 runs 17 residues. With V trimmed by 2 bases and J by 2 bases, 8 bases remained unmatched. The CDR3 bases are TGTGCCAGCAGTTACGGGGGGGGACTAGGGACCTACAATGAGCAGTTCTTC. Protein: CASSYGGGLGTYNEQFF.

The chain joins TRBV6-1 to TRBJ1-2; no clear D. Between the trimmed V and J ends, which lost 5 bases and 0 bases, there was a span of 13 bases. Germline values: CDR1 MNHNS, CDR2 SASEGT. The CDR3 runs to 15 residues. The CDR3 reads CASSPGFTPNYGYTF. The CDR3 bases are TGTGCCAGCAGTCCAGGATTCACTCCTAACTATGGCTACACCTTC.

CDR3 DNA sequence: TGCGCCAGCAGCCAGCACCCATTCCCGAGGCAGTACTTC. Protein product: CASSQHPFPRQYF. The J gene is TRBJ2-7, the V gene TRBV4-3; D remains unclear. In germline, CDR1 is LGHNA, CDR2 YSLEER. This CDR3 is built from 13 residues. Trimming removed 3 bases from V and 9 bases from J, with 15 bases in between.

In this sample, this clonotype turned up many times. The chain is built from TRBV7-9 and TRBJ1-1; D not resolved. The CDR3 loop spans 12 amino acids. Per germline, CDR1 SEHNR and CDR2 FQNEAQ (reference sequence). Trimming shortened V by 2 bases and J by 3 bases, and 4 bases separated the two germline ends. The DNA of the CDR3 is TGTGCCAGCAGCTTATCGTACACTGAAGCTTTCTTT. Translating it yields CASSLSYTEAFF.

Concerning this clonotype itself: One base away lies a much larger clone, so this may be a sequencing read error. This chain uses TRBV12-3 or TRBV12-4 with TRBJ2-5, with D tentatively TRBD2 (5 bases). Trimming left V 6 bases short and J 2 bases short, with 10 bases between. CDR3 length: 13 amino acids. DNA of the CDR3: TGTGCCAGCAGGCGCGAGCGGCAAGAGACCCAGTACTTC. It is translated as CASRRERQETQYF.

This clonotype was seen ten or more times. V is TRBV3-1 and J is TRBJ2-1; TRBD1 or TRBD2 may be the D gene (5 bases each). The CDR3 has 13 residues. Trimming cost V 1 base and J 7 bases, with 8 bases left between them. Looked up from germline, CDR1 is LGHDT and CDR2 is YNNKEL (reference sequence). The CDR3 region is CASSQGGSNEQFF. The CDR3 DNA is TGTGCCAGCAGCCAAGGGGGGAGTAATGAGCAGTTCTTC.

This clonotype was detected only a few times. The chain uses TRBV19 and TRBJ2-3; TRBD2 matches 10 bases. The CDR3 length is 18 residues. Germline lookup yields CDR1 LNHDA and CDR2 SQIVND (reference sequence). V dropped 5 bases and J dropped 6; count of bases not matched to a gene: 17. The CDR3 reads CASSSRVASGSHTDTQYF. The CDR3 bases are TGTGCCAGTAGTTCCCGTGTGGCTAGCGGGAGCCACACGGATACGCAGTATTTT. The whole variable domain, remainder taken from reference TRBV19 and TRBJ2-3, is DGGITQSPKYLFRKEGQNVTLSCEQNLNHDAMYWYRQDPGQGLRLIYYSQIVNDFQKGDIAEGYSVSREKKESFPLTVTSAQKNPTAFYLCASSSRVASGSHTDTQYFGPGTRLTVL.

In nucleotides, the CDR3 is TGTGCTAGTGGTTTGCCCCCCGGTTCACCCCTCCACTTT. It codes for CASGLPPGSPLHF. This rearrangement joins TRBV12-5 to TRBJ1-6; D is unclear. Trimming removed 2 bases from V and 9 bases from J, with 8 bases in between. CDR1 and CDR2 (germline): LGHNT, FRNRAP. The CDR3 has 13 residues.

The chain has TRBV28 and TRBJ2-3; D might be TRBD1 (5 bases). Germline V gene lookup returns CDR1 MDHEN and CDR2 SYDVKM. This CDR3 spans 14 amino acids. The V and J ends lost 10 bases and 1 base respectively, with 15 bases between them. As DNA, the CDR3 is TGTGCCACCCTGAAGGGGTGGGGCACAGATACGCAGTATTTT. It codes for CATLKGWGTDTQYF.

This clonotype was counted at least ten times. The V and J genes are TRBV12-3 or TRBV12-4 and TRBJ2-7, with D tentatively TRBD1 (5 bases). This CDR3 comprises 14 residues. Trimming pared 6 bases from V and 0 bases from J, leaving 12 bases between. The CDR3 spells CASRRTRSSYEQYF. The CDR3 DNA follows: TGTGCCAGCAGACGGACACGGAGCTCCTACGAGCAGTACTTC.

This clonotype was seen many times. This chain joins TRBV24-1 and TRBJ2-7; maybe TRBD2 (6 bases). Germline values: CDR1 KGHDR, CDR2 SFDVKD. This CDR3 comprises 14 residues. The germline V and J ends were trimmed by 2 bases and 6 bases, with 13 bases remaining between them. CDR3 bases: TGTGCCACCAGTGATTCCGTCGCGGGGCTCGAGCAGTACTTC. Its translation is CATSDSVAGLEQYF.

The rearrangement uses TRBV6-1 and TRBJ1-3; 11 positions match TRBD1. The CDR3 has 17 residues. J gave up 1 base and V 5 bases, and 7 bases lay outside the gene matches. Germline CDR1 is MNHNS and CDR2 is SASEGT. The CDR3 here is CASSRRTGGASGNTIYF. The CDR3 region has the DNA TGTGCCAGCAGTCGGAGGACAGGGGGCGCATCTGGAAACACCATATATTTT.